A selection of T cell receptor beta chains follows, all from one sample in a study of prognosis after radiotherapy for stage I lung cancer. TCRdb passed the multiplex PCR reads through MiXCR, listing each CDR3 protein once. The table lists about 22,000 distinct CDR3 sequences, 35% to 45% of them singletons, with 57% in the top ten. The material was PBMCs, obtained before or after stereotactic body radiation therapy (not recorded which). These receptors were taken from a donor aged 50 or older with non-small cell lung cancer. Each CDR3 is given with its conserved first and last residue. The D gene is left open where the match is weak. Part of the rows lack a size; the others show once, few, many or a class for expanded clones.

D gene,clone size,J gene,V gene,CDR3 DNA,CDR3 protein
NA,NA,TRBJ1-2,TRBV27,TGTGCCAGCAGTTTCTGGGACGGCTATGGCTACACCTTC,CASSFWDGYGYTF
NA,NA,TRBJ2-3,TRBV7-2,TGTGCCAGCAGATTAAACAAGGGGGAGGGCACAGATACGCAGTATTTT,CASRLNKGEGTDTQYF
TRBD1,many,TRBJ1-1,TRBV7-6,TGTGCCAGCAGCTTAGGAGTATGGACAGGGGGGTTGAACACTGAAGCTTTCTTT,CASSLGVWTGGLNTEAFF
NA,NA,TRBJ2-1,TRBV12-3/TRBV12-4,TGTGCCAGCAGTCTCCTCGGTAATGATCAGTTCTTC,CASSLLGNDQFF
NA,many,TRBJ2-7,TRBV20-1,TGCAGTGCTAGAGGCTCCCTCAATGCCAGCTCCTACGAGCAGTACTTC,CSARGSLNASSYEQYF
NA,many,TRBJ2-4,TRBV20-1,TGCAGTGCTAGACAGGGGCCTCTAGCCAAAAACATTCAGTACTTC,CSARQGPLAKNIQYF
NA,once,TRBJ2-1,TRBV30,TGTGCCGGGGCAGGGTCGTCCTACAATGAGCAGTTCTTC,CAGAGSSYNEQFF
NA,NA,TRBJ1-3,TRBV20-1,TGCAGTCCCCCCCCCAACACCATATATTTT,CSPPPNTIYF
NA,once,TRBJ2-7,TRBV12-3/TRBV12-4,TGTGCCAGCAGTTCGTCGTCCCAGGGGTCAATCGAGCAGTACTTC,CASSSSSQGSIEQYF
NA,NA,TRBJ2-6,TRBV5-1,TGCGCCAGCAAAGATCCTGGGGCCAACGCACTGACTTTC,CASKDPGANALTF
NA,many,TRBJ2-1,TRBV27,TGTGCCAGCAGTTGGTCTCCGGACAATGAGCAGTTCTTC,CASSWSPDNEQFF
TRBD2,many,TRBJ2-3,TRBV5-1,TGCGCCAGCAGCTTGGGGGGGACTAGGGATACGCAGTATTTT,CASSLGGTRDTQYF
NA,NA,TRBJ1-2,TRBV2,TGTGCCAGCAGACCAGACAGCCGGTGCAACTATGGCTACACCTTC,CASRPDSRCNYGYTF
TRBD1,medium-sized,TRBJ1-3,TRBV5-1,TGCGCCAGCAGCGATGACAGGGCAGGAAACACCATATATTTT,CASSDDRAGNTIYF
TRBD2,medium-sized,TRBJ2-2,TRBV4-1,TGCGCCAGCAGCCCCCGGAGCGGACTAGTTGAGACCGGGGAGCTGTTTTTT,CASSPRSGLVETGELFF
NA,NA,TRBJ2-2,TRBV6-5,TGTGCCAGCAGTCACTCTGCAGGGGCCGGGGAGCTGTTTTTT,CASSHSAGAGELFF
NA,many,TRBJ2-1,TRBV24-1,TGTGCCACCGAGCCATCGGGGGGCGCCCACAATGAGCAGTTCTTC,CATEPSGGAHNEQFF
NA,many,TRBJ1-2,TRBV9,TGTGCCAGCAGCGTTCAGGGAAACGGCTACACCTTC,CASSVQGNGYTF
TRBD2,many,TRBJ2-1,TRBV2,TGTGCCAGCAAAGGAGGGCGGGAGAATCGGAATGAGCAGTTCTTC,CASKGGRENRNEQFF
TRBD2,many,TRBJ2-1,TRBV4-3,TGCGCCAGCAGCCAAGTGACTAGCGATTACAATGAGCAGTTCTTC,CASSQVTSDYNEQFF
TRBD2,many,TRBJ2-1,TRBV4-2,TGTGCCAGCAGCCAAGGGTCTGGAGCGGGAGGGTCGGATGAGCAGTTCTTC,CASSQGSGAGGSDEQFF
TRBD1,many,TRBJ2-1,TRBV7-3,TGTGCCAGCAGCTTATTCGGGACAGGAGAGTACAATGAGCAGTTCTTC,CASSLFGTGEYNEQFF
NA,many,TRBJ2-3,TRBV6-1,TGTGCCAGCAGTGAATTGACCCCCACAGATACGCAGTATTTT,CASSELTPTDTQYF
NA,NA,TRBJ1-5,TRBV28,TGTGCCAGCAGTTCTACAGGGAACAATCAGCCCCAGCATTTT,CASSSTGNNQPQHF
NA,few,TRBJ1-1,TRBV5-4,TGTGCCAGCAGCTTGGGGCAGGGTGGCACTGAAGCTTTCTTT,CASSLGQGGTEAFF
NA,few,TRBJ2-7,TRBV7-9,TGTGCCAGCAGCGCAAGGGAGTTCTACGAGCAGTACTTC,CASSAREFYEQYF
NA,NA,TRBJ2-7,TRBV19,TGTGCCAGTAGTCGACGAGGTGCGGGTTCCTACGAGCAGTACTTC,CASSRRGAGSYEQYF
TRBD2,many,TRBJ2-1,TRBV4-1,TGCGCCAGCAGCCAAGATGGGCGGGAGGCTTACAATGAGCAGTTCTTC,CASSQDGREAYNEQFF
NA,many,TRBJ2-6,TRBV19,TGTGCCAGTACCCCTGGCGTGACTGGGGCCAACGTCCTGACTTTC,CASTPGVTGANVLTF
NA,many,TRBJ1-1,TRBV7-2,TGTGCCAGCAGCTCCTGGATAGGGGGGCGCCGTACTGAAGCTTTCTTT,CASSSWIGGRRTEAFF
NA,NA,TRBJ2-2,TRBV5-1,TGCGCCAGCACCCTGGACAGTTCGAACACCGGGGAGCTGTTTTTT,CASTLDSSNTGELFF
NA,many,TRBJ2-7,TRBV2,TGTGCCAGCAGTGGAAGGAACGAGCAGTACTTC,CASSGRNEQYF
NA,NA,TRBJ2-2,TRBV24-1,TGTGCCACCAGTGATTTGCAAGGTATGGAGAACACCGGGGAGCTGTTTTTT,CATSDLQGMENTGELFF
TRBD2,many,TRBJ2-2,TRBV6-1,TGTGCCAGCAAGACTAGCGGGAGGGCCAGGACCGGGGAGCTGCTTTTT,CASKTSGRARTGELLF
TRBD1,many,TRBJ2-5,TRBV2,TGTGCCAGCAGCGCTCCCGGACAGGGCACCGAGACCCAGTACTTC,CASSAPGQGTETQYF
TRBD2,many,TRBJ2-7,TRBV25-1,TGTGCCAGCAGTGAATTGACTAGCGGGAAGTCCTACGAGCAGTACTTC,CASSELTSGKSYEQYF
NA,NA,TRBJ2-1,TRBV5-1,TGCGCCAGCAGCTTGGGGATACTAGCAGGAGGGTCACAGGAGCAGTTCTTC,CASSLGILAGGSQEQFF
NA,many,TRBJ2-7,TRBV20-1,TGCAGTGCTGACCCCGGACGGGGAACCTACGAGCAGTACTTC,CSADPGRGTYEQYF
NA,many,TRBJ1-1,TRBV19,TGTGCCAGTAGTATCACGATGAACACTGAAGCTTTCTTT,CASSITMNTEAFF
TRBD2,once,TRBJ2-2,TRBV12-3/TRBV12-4,TGTGCCAGCAGGGTAGCGGGGGGCAACACCGGGGAGCTGTTTTTT,CASRVAGGNTGELFF
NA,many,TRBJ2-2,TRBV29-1,TGCAGCGGGTACACCGGGGAGCTGTTTTTT,CSGYTGELFF
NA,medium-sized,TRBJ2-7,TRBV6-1,TGTGCCAGCACCCTGGGTCCGGGGGCAGTCGAGCAGTACTTC,CASTLGPGAVEQYF
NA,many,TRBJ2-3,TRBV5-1,TGCGCCAGCAGCTTGGGAGGACTTCTCACAGATACGCAGTATTTT,CASSLGGLLTDTQYF
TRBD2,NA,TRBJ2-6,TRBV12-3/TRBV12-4,TGTGCCAGCAGTCTAAGCGGGAGGGCCTCTGGGGCCAACGTCCTGACTTTC,CASSLSGRASGANVLTF